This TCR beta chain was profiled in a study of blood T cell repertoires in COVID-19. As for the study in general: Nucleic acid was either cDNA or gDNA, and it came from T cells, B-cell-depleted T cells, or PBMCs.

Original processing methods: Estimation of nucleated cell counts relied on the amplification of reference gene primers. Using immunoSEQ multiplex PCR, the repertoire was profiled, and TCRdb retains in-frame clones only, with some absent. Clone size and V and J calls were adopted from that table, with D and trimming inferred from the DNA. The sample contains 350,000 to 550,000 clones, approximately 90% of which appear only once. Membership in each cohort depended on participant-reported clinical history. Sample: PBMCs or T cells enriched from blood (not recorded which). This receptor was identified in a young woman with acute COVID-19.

The DNA for the CDR3 is TGTGCCAGTGACAGTCAAGAGACCCAGTACTTC. The encoded protein is CASDSQETQYF. The J gene is TRBJ2-5, the V gene TRBV28, with a tentative D call TRBD1 (5 bases). The V gene's germline CDR1 is MDHEN and CDR2 SYDVKM. The CDR3 loop spans 11 amino acids. V was cut by 9 bases and J by 2 bases, with 7 bases left in between.